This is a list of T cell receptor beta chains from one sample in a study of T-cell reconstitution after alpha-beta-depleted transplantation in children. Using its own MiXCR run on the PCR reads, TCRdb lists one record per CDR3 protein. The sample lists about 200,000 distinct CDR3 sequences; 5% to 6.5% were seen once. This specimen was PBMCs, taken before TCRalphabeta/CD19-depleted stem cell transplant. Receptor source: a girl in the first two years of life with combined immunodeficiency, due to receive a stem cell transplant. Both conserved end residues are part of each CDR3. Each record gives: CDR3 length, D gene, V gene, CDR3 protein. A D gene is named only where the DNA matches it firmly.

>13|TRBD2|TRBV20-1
CSARVTGGKTQYF
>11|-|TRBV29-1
CSVALNYGYTF
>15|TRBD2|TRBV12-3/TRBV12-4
CASSHGLARYNEQFF
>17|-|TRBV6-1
CASCTGVELVRFTEAFF
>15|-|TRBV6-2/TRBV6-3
CASSNSLDLQYEQYF
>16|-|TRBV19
CASSPPSQGMNTEAFF
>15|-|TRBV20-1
CSALTGGESSYEQYF
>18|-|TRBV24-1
CATSDPRLITDEAGELFF
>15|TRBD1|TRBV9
CASSVGQGLDQPQHF
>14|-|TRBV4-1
CASSHSGQPSEAFF
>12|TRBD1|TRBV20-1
CSARTGDQPQHF